Listed here is a single T cell receptor (beta chain). Its antigen is undetermined. Assay: immunoSEQ multiplex PCR; the TCRdb copy retains only in-frame clones and omits some. The sample has over 2,000,000 clones, around 93% seen once. Germline trimming cut 7 bases from V and 7 bases from J; bases unmatched to any gene: 7. Looked up from germline, CDR1 is SNHLY and CDR2 is FYNNEI. The CDR3 covers 13 residues. The data belong to a study of shared clonotypes between healthy human individuals. General observations from the study: When compared with the clonotypes that were shared by all four sorted-subset donors, the non-shared clonotypes turned out to have lower generation probabilities. Naive subsets generally exceeded memory subsets in estimated richness. A handful of donors shared approximately 5% of their naive CD4 clonotypes.

It was CD45RO-negative cells, positively selected for CCR7, that made up naive CD8 cells, with terminally differentiated effector memory CD45RA+ cells excluded. Sample: naive CD8+ T cells from PBMCs. The chain uses TRBV2 and TRBJ2-3; 8 bases fit TRBD2. The TCR originated in a man between 18 and 35 years old in good health. Some clones in this sample may be carry-over from other donors' samples. In DNA, the CDR3 is TGTGCCAGCATCATCGGGAGGGGAAATACGCAGTATTTT. It specifies CASIIGRGNTQYF.